The 26 T cell receptor beta chains below all came from one sample that was sequenced in a study of cytotoxic CD8 clonotypes in ibrutinib-treated CLL. Assay: immunoSEQ multiplex PCR; the TCRdb copy retains only in-frame clones and omits some. The data show some 92,000 clones, around 77% seen once. This sample comprised PBMCs, obtained after 24 months of ibrutinib treatment. The receptors were gathered from a human donor with chronic lymphocytic leukemia.

This rearrangement joins TRBV19 to TRBJ1-1; tentative D call: TRBD1 (6 bases). This CDR3 is built from 14 residues. Germline CDR1 and CDR2: LNHDA and SQIVND (reference sequence). V dropped 4 bases and J dropped 4 bases, with 13 bases sitting between them. CDR3 in amino acids: CASSNRGAGTEAFF. The CDR3 DNA reads as TGTGCCAGTAGTAATCGGGGGGCTGGCACTGAAGCTTTCTTT.

The rearrangement joins TRBV7-9 to TRBJ1-5; D is unclear. In germline, CDR1 is SEHNR, CDR2 FQNEAQ (reference sequence). The germline V and J ends were trimmed by 5 bases and 4 bases, with 12 bases remaining between them. The CDR3 sequence is 14 residues long. The CDR3 is CASSPPGKNQPQHF. The CDR3 nucleotides are TGTGCCAGCAGCCCCCCCGGGAAGAATCAGCCCCAGCATTTT. Supplemented by reference TRBV7-9 and TRBJ1-5, the full variable domain reads DTGVSQNPRHKITKRGQNVTFRCDPISEHNRLYWYRQTLGQGPEFLTYFQNEAQLEKSRLLSDRFSAERPKGSFSTLEIQRTEQGDSAMYLCASSPPGKNQPQHFGDGTRLSIL.

The count of this clone is one. The chain has TRBV30 and TRBJ1-2, with 9 bases aligning to TRBD1. CDR1 is GTSNPN, CDR2 SVGIG, per germline (reference sequence). The V segment lost 4 bases and the J segment 2 bases; nucleotides outside the gene matches: 5. The CDR3 extends over 14 amino acids. The chain's CDR3 is CAWTRQGVNYGYTF. In DNA form, the CDR3 reads TGTGCCTGGACCAGACAGGGGGTGAACTATGGCTACACCTTC.

Written as DNA, the CDR3 is TGTGCCAGCAGCTTTACAGGGTTAAGAGGTGGCTACACCTTC. This codes for CASSFTGLRGGYTF. The gene calls are TRBV11-2 and TRBJ1-2, with TRBD1 as a possible D gene (6 bases). The germline V gene encodes CDR1 SGHAT and CDR2 FQNNGV. Trimming cost V 3 bases and J 7 bases, with 15 bases left between them. This CDR3 spans 14 amino acids.

The CDR3 DNA follows: TGCGCCAGCAGCTTGGCTGTTAGCGGGAGTCCACAAGAGACCCAGTACTTC. As protein: CASSLAVSGSPQETQYF. The gene calls are TRBV5-1 and TRBJ2-5; 9 bases map to TRBD2. V trimming: 0 bases; J trimming: 2 bases; junction bases outside the gene matches: 8. This CDR3 region has 17 residues. Germline V lookup: CDR1 SGHRS, CDR2 YFSETQ.

The chain has TRBV9 and TRBJ2-1, with D unclear. This CDR3 spans 13 amino acids. Germline CDR1 reads SGDLS; CDR2 reads YYNGEE. V was pared by 4 bases and J by 7 bases, with 12 bases between. The CDR3 loop is CASSTLFGNEQFF. The CDR3 DNA is TGTGCCAGCAGCACCCTTTTCGGAAATGAGCAGTTCTTC.

The gene calls are TRBV27 and TRBJ2-7, with 7 bases fitting TRBD1. Losses at the gene ends were 2 bases for V and 4 bases for J; bases not matched to a gene: 5. The CDR3 sequence is 14 residues long. Per germline, CDR1 MNHEY and CDR2 SMNVEV (reference sequence). The CDR3 region is CASSLTGVIYEQYF. For the CDR3, the DNA is TGTGCCAGCAGTTTAACAGGGGTTATATACGAGCAGTACTTC.

The chain uses TRBV9 and TRBJ1-1; D possibly corresponds to TRBD1 (6 bases). Trimming stripped 2 bases from V and 4 bases from J, with 9 bases between. This CDR3 is 13 amino acids long. Germline V lookup: CDR1 SGDLS, CDR2 YYNGEE. The CDR3 region has the DNA TGTGCCAGCAGCGTTACAGGGACCACTGAAGCTTTCTTT. Protein: CASSVTGTTEAFF.

The rearrangement links TRBV28 to TRBJ2-1; D is ambiguous. The CDR3 is 11 amino acids. Trimming removed 3 bases from V and 8 bases from J, with 5 bases in between. Germline values: CDR1 MDHEN, CDR2 SYDVKM. DNA for the CDR3: TGTGCCAGCAGTTTCGAGGATGAGCAGTTCTTC. This gives the protein CASSFEDEQFF.

The V and J genes are TRBV19 and TRBJ2-4; 8 positions match TRBD1. This CDR3 is 14 amino acids long. The trim removed 6 bases at V and 2 bases at J, leaving 3 bases unmatched. The germline V gene encodes CDR1 LNHDA and CDR2 SQIVND (reference sequence). The chain's CDR3 is CASSDRGTKNIQYF. CDR3 DNA sequence: TGTGCCAGTAGCGACAGGGGAACCAAAAACATTCAGTACTTC.

The chain carries TRBV19 and TRBJ2-7, with 9 nucleotides matching TRBD1. The CDR3 sequence is 15 residues long. Germline CDR1 reads LNHDA; CDR2 reads SQIVND (reference sequence). The V and J ends lost 1 base and 6 bases, in that order; junction bases with no gene match: 7. In DNA form, the CDR3 reads TGTGCCAGTAGTATAGGGACAGGGGCCGTAAGCGAGCAGTACTTC. Protein: CASSIGTGAVSEQYF.

The chain combines TRBV2 with TRBJ1-4, with no clear D. V gave up 0 bases and J gave up 11 bases, with 7 bases separating them. In germline, CDR1 is SNHLY, CDR2 FYNNEI. The CDR3 extends over 12 amino acids. CDR3 region: CASSEAGKKLFF. The DNA of the CDR3 is TGTGCCAGCAGTGAAGCTGGGAAGAAACTGTTTTTT.

Only one count was recorded for this clone. This chain's CDR3 is CASRIAGGAYEQYF. Written as DNA, the CDR3 is TGTGCCAGCAGGATAGCGGGAGGAGCCTACGAGCAGTACTTC. The chain links TRBV28 to TRBJ2-7; 10 bases are shared with TRBD2. J lost 2 bases, V lost 6 bases, and 4 bases had no gene match. The germline gives CDR1 MDHEN, CDR2 SYDVKM. The CDR3 loop spans 14 amino acids.

This clone showed up just a few times. V and J are TRBV15 and TRBJ1-5; TRBD1 might be the D (6 bases). This CDR3 is 16 amino acids long. The V end lost 3 bases, the J end lost 7 bases, and 19 bases lay between the germline ends. The V gene's germline CDR1 is LNHNV and CDR2 YYDKDF (reference sequence). The CDR3 DNA follows: TGTGCCACCAGCAGTTGGCAAGGGGGAACGGTACAGCCCCAGCATTTT. Translated, it gives CATSSWQGGTVQPQHF.

Only a few counts were recorded for this clone. The rearrangement joins TRBV7-2 to TRBJ1-2, with 7 bases matching TRBD1. The CDR3 extends over 14 amino acids. J lost 6 bases, V lost 4 bases, and 8 bases had no gene match. CDR1 and CDR2 from the germline V gene are SGHTA and FQGNSA. As DNA, the CDR3 is TGTGCCAGCAGCTCGGCAGGGGGATTGGATGGCTACACCTTC. Translation gives CASSSAGGLDGYTF.

This clone was seen a few times. This chain connects TRBV27 to TRBJ2-7; possible D gene TRBD1, 5 bases. Trimming removed 8 bases at V and 6 bases at J, with 11 bases between. There are 11 residues in the CDR3. Germline-derived CDR1 and CDR2 are MNHEY and SMNVEV (reference sequence). The DNA for the CDR3 is TGTGCCAGCCGTCCAGGGATCGAGCAGTACTTC. Encoded protein: CASRPGIEQYF.

This chain connects TRBV2 to TRBJ2-3, with 11 bases aligning to TRBD1. This CDR3 comprises 15 residues. Trimming cost V 5 bases and J 1 base; bases outside gene matches: 2. The V gene's germline CDR1 is SNHLY and CDR2 FYNNEI. For the CDR3, the DNA is TGTGCCAGCAGTCGGACAGGGGGCCGCACAGATACGCAGTATTTT. Translating gives CASSRTGGRTDTQYF.

The J gene is TRBJ1-1, the V gene TRBV7-9; D unresolved. V gave up 1 base and J gave up 0 bases, with 6 bases separating them. This CDR3 is 14 amino acids long. Per germline, CDR1 SEHNR and CDR2 FQNEAQ (reference sequence). The chain's CDR3 is CASSLGAVNTEAFF. The DNA for the CDR3 is TGTGCCAGCAGCTTAGGGGCTGTGAACACTGAAGCTTTCTTT.

This clone appeared a few times. The CDR3 nucleotides read TGTGCCAGCTCACCCACCTCCTACGAGCAGTACTTC. Its protein is CASSPTSYEQYF. This rearrangement joins TRBV18 to TRBJ2-7, with D hard to call. This CDR3 has 12 residues. Germline CDR1 and CDR2: KGHSH and LQKENI. V lost 3 bases and J 0 bases, leaving 3 bases between the germline ends.

The chain is built from TRBV5-6 and TRBJ2-1; 9 bases fit TRBD1. The ends lost 2 bases at V and 6 bases at J; junction bases unmatched: 3. The CDR3 has 14 residues. CDR1 and CDR2 from the germline V gene are SGHDT and YYEEEE. CDR3 in amino acids: CASSFDRGINEQFF. For the CDR3, the DNA is TGTGCCAGCAGCTTTGACAGGGGGATCAATGAGCAGTTCTTC.

This chain joins TRBV2 and TRBJ2-7; TRBD2 is a possible D gene (6 bases). Looked up from germline, CDR1 is SNHLY and CDR2 is FYNNEI. The CDR3 is made up of 13 amino acids. Deletions cut 7 bases from V and 6 bases from J, with 16 bases between. Here the CDR3 DNA reads TGTGCCAGCAACCGGGACTCCCAAGGCGAGCAGTACTTC. Translated: CASNRDSQGEQYF.

The CDR3 region has the DNA TGTGCCTGGACGCCACTAGGGACAGGTTCCCGCAATGAGCAGTTCTTC. It is translated as CAWTPLGTGSRNEQFF. The genes are TRBV30 and TRBJ2-1; 8 positions agree with TRBD1. CDR3 length: 16 residues. Trimming removed 4 bases from V and 6 bases from J; junction bases left unmatched: 14. Germline CDR1 reads GTSNPN; CDR2 reads SVGIG (reference sequence). The whole variable domain, filled in from reference TRBV30 and TRBJ2-1, reads SQTIHQWPATLVQPVGSPLSLECTVEGTSNPNLYWYRQAAGRGLQLLFYSVGIGQISSEVPQNLSASRPQDRQFILSSKKLLLSDSGFYLCAWTPLGTGSRNEQFFGPGTRLTVL.

This rearrangement joins TRBV5-1 to TRBJ2-7; D possibly corresponds to TRBD1 (5 bases). Per germline, CDR1 SGHRS and CDR2 YFSETQ. The CDR3 extends over 18 amino acids. Trimming stripped 1 base from V and 3 bases from J, with 23 bases between. For the CDR3, the DNA is TGCGCCAGCAGCTTGTCGGCGTCTACAGGTGGCCGAGGCTACGAGCAGTACTTC. Translating gives CASSLSASTGGRGYEQYF. The whole variable domain, filled in from reference TRBV5-1 and TRBJ2-7, reads KAGVTQTPRYLIKTRGQQVTLSCSPISGHRSVSWYQQTPGQGLQFLFEYFSETQRNKGNFPGRFSGRQFSNSRSEMNVSTLELGDSALYLCASSLSASTGGRGYEQYFGPGTRLTVT.

This sequence joins TRBV7-9 and TRBJ2-1, with 13 bases identical to TRBD2. V gave up 5 bases and J gave up 4 bases; unmatched junction bases: 2. CDR1 is SEHNR and CDR2 is FQNEAQ in the germline V gene (reference sequence). The CDR3 sequence is 15 residues long. For the CDR3, the DNA is TGTGCCAGCAGCCGGGGACTAGCGGGATACAATGAGCAGTTCTTC. This translates into CASSRGLAGYNEQFF.

The V gene is TRBV7-4, the J gene TRBJ2-7; D is unresolved. This CDR3 spans 14 amino acids. V lost 4 bases, J lost 3 bases, and 13 bases lay in between. The germline gives CDR1 SGHVT, CDR2 SQSDAQ. The CDR3: CASSSQVGNYEQYF. CDR3 bases: TGTGCCAGCAGCTCCCAGGTTGGGAACTACGAGCAGTACTTC.

The chain employs TRBV28 and TRBJ2-7; D uncertain. The CDR3 consists of 14 residues. Germline CDR1 and CDR2: MDHEN and SYDVKM. V dropped 5 bases and J dropped 5 bases, with 16 bases sitting between them. For the CDR3, the DNA is TGTGCCAGCAGTCAACCCGTAAGGCCCCACGAGCAGTACTTC. Encoded protein: CASSQPVRPHEQYF.